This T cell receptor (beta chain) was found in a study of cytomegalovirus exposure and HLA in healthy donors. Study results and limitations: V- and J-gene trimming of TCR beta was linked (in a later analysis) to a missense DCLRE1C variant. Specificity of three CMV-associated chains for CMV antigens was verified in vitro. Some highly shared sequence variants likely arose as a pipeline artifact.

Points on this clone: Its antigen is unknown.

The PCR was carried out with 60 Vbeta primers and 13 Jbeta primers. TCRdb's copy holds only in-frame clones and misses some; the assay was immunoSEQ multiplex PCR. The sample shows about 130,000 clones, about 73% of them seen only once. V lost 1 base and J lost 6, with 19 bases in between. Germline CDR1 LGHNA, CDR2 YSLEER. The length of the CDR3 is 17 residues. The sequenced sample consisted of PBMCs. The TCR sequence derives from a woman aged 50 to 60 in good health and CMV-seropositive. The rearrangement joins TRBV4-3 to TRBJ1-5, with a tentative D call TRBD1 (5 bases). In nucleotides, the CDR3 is TGCGCCAGCAGCCAAGCCTATCGTGGGCAGGGAAGTCAGCCCCAGCATTTT. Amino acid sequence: CASSQAYRGQGSQPQHF.